This T cell receptor beta chain was identified in a study of shared T cell receptors in the human thymus. The CDR3 runs 11 residues. The germline V gene has CDR1 SGHDT and CDR2 YYEEEE. V gave up 3 bases and J gave up 5 bases, with 5 bases separating them. The repertoire was sequenced with immunoSEQ multiplex PCR; TCRdb's copy has only in-frame clones and lacks some. The sample has just under 550,000 clones; 75% to 85% are singletons. As regards this clone: Distinct nucleotide sequences in the sample also encode this CDR3.

Another study also made use of these data, one on human thymus T cells. That report adds: During corrective heart surgery, resections were taken, and the thymus tissue came from them. Related reports documented highly overlapping thymic repertoires among unrelated individuals.

This chain links TRBV5-6 with TRBJ2-5; D is uncertain. This sequence originates from a boy less than two years old with a congenital heart defect. Sequenced sample: thymocytes. The CDR3 loop reads CASSSRETQYF. The CDR3 region has the DNA TGTGCCAGCAGCTCTAGGGAGACCCAGTACTTC.